Below are 14 T cell receptor beta chains sequenced from a single sample in a study of T cells in Graves' hyperthyroidism and ophthalmopathy. RNA transcripts were the template for amplifying TCR beta CDR3 regions. The HTBI primer set was used in a first-round RT-PCR of the TCR CDR3. A single record per CDR3 protein comes from TCRdb applying MiXCR to the multiplex PCR reads. The table has more than 95,000 distinct CDR3 sequences, about 45% seen once. Sequenced material: blood. The receptors shown here come from a man aged 40-55 years with Graves' hyperthyroidism.

Comments on this clonotype: This may be a read error: a much more frequent sequence differs by one nucleotide. The V call is TRBV6-5, the J call TRBJ1-1; possible D gene TRBD1, 6 bases. The CDR3 runs 15 residues. The germline V gene has CDR1 MNHEY and CDR2 SVGAGI. CDR3: CACSEMRGYDTEAFF. CDR3 in DNA: TGTGCCTGCAGTGAAATGAGGGGGTACGACACTGAAGCTTTCTTT.

This clonotype was counted many times. The rearrangement links TRBV12-3 or TRBV12-4 to TRBJ2-5; D gene uncertain. V was cut by 5 bases and J by 5 bases, with 9 bases left in between. CDR3 length: 12 residues. The CDR3 is CASSMNAETQYF. CDR3 DNA sequence: TGTGCCAGCAGTATGAATGCGGAGACCCAGTACTTC.

Ten or more counts support this clonotype. V and J are TRBV20-1 and TRBJ1-6; 8 bases are a match to TRBD1. This CDR3 has 13 amino acids. V shed 5 bases, J shed 10 bases, and the junction held 7 bases outside the gene matches. CDR1 and CDR2 from the germline V gene are DFQATT and SNEGSKA (reference sequence). CDR3 nucleotide sequence: TGCAGTGCTTCGGACAGGGAGAGCTCACCCCTCCACTTT. Translated: CSASDRESSPLHF.

The chain carries TRBV7-2 and TRBJ2-1; 11 positions match TRBD2. The V and J ends lost 5 bases and 7 bases, in that order; junction bases with no gene match: 13. The CDR3 is 17 amino acids. The V gene's germline CDR1 is SGHTA and CDR2 FQGNSA. The CDR3 sequence is CASSAYLGASGRNEQFF. In DNA, the CDR3 is TGTGCCAGCAGCGCCTATCTCGGGGCTAGCGGGAGGAATGAGCAGTTCTTC. The variable domain in full, with the rest retrieved from reference TRBV7-2 and TRBJ2-1, is GAGVSQSPSNKVTEKGKDVELRCDPISGHTALYWYRQSLGQGLEFLIYFQGNSAPDKSGLPSDRFSAERTGGSVSTLTIQRTQQEDSAVYLCASSAYLGASGRNEQFFGPGTRLTVL.

The sample holds many counts of this clonotype. In DNA form, the CDR3 reads TGTGCCAGCAGCTGGGAGGGGGAGACCGGGGAGCTGTTTTTT. It encodes CASSWEGETGELFF. The V gene is TRBV6-1, the J gene TRBJ2-2, with a possible D match to TRBD2 (7 bases). This CDR3 has 14 amino acids. The germline V gene has CDR1 MNHNS and CDR2 SASEGT. With 6 bases removed from V and 5 bases from J, the gap between germline ends came to 13 bases.

This rearrangement joins TRBV20-1 to TRBJ1-1; D possibly corresponds to TRBD1 (5 bases). Between the trimmed V and J ends, which lost 5 bases and 5 bases, there was a span of 15 bases. This CDR3 region has 13 residues. Germline CDR1 reads DFQATT; CDR2 reads SNEGSKA (reference sequence). This CDR3 reads CSARPGLGTEAFF. The CDR3 coding sequence is TGCAGTGCTCGACCAGGGTTGGGGACTGAAGCTTTCTTT.

This clonotype was found many times. This chain uses TRBV7-8 with TRBJ2-1; D uncertain. This CDR3 has 15 residues. Germline CDR1 reads SGHVS; CDR2 reads FQNEAQ. The V end was cut by 2 bases, the J end by 0 bases, with 8 bases between. CDR3 amino acids: CASSLRYLSYNEQFF. The CDR3 DNA reads as TGTGCCAGCAGCTTACGATATCTCTCCTACAATGAGCAGTTCTTC.

Comments on this clonotype: The junction departs from the called germline gene at one end, perhaps through a read error. The chain employs TRBV7-9 and TRBJ1-5, with 9 bases identical to TRBD1. The CDR3 runs to 15 residues. Per germline, CDR1 SEHNR and CDR2 FQNEAQ (reference sequence). The CDR3 here is CASSSDGTGRQPQHF. The CDR3 bases are TGCGCCAGCAGCTCCGACGGGACAGGGCGTCAGCCCCAGCATTTT.

This clonotype was found a few times. The CDR3 DNA reads TGTGCCAGCCGGACAAAAGCGAACACCGGGGAGCTGTTTTTT. Amino acid sequence: CASRTKANTGELFF. This chain connects TRBV6-2 or TRBV6-3 to TRBJ2-2; D may be TRBD1 (5 bases). CDR1 is MNHEY, CDR2 SVGEGT, per germline. The CDR3 sequence is 14 residues long. The ends were cut back, 8 bases at V and 0 bases at J, with 10 bases in the middle.

The chain's CDR3 is CSASGTSGVDEAFF. The CDR3 DNA follows: TGCAGTGCTTCCGGGACTAGCGGGGTCGATGAAGCTTTCTTT. The chain links TRBV20-1 to TRBJ1-1; tentative D call: TRBD1 (5 bases). Germline V gene lookup returns CDR1 DFQATT and CDR2 SNEGSKA (reference sequence). The CDR3 spans 14 residues. V lost 5 bases, J lost 7 bases, and 20 bases lay in between.

This clonotype was counted many times. The rearrangement links TRBV6-5 to TRBJ1-5; D is unclear. Germline V gene sequence: CDR1 MNHEY, CDR2 SVGAGI. This CDR3 spans 15 amino acids. Trimming pared 6 bases from V and 0 bases from J, leaving 12 bases between. The CDR3 DNA follows: TGTGCCAGCAGACCGACGGCCAATAGCAATCAGCCCCAGCATTTT. Translation: CASRPTANSNQPQHF.

This clonotype showed up many times. The chain employs TRBV12-3 or TRBV12-4 and TRBJ1-3, with 7 bases aligning to TRBD1. The CDR3 runs 14 residues. V shed 6 bases, J shed 1 base, and the junction held 3 bases outside the gene matches. The DNA of the CDR3 is TGTGCCAGCAGGACAGGGTTGTCTGGAAACACCATATATTTT. The encoded protein is CASRTGLSGNTIYF.

This clonotype has ten or more counts. The genes are TRBV10-3 and TRBJ2-3; TRBD1 might be the D (6 bases). Germline CDR1 and CDR2: ENHRY and SYGVKD. The CDR3 is 13 amino acids. The V end was cut by 11 bases, the J end by 2 bases, with 14 bases between. CDR3 protein: CAHQGSPTDTQYF. CDR3 DNA sequence: TGTGCCCATCAGGGGTCACCCACAGATACGCAGTATTTT.

This clonotype was counted ten times or more. V usage is TRBV20-1 and J usage is TRBJ2-7; D is perhaps TRBD2 (5 bases). The CDR3 has 12 amino acids. The germline gives CDR1 DFQATT, CDR2 SNEGSKA (reference sequence). V shed 3 bases and J shed 3 bases, with 9 bases lying between them. In nucleotides, the CDR3 is TGCAGTGCTAGTCCGGGAAACTACGAGCAGTACTTC. It translates to CSASPGNYEQYF.